This T cell receptor beta chain was captured in a study of shared clonotypes between healthy human individuals. Looking at the study overall: CD4 naive and memory got three plates each, CD8 naive two, CD8 memory one.

V dropped 4 bases and J dropped 1 base, with 10 bases sitting between them. The germline gives CDR1 GTSNPN, CDR2 SVGIG (reference sequence). This CDR3 is built from 13 residues. The study ran the assay at deep level. Sequencing used immunoSEQ multiplex PCR; TCRdb keeps in-frame clones, though not all of them. The sample yields 600,000 or so clones, 95% to 98% seen once. Naive CD8 populations comprised CD45RO-negative cells positively selected for CCR7, excluding terminally differentiated effector memory CD45RA+ cells. This chain links TRBV30 with TRBJ1-1; D uncertain. The TCR originated in a young man in good health. The material sequenced was naive CD8+ T cells sorted from blood. In nucleotides, the CDR3 is TGTGCCTGGACTCAAAGCGGGAACACTGAAGCTTTCTTT. Protein: CAWTQSGNTEAFF.